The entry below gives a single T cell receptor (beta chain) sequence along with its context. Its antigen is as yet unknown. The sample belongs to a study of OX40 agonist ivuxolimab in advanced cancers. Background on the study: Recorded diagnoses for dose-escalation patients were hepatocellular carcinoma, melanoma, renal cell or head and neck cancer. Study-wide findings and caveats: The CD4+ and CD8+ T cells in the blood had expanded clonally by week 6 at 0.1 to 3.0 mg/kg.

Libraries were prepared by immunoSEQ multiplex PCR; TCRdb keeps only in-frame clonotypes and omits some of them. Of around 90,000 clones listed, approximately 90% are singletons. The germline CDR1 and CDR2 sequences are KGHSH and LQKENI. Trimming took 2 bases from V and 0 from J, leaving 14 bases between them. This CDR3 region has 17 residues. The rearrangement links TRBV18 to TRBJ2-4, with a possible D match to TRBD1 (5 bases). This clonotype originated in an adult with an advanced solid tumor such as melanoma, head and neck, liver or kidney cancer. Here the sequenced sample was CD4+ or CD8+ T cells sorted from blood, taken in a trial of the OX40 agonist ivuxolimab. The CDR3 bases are TGTGCCAGCTCACCAAATGGGGCGGTGCTAGCCAAAAACATTCAGTACTTC. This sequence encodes CASSPNGAVLAKNIQYF.